The clone carrying this T cell receptor beta chain showed up many times. The data were obtained in a study of identical twins. TCRdb re-called the 5' RACE reads with MiXCR, one entry per CDR3 protein. The profile shows nearly 900,000 distinct CDR3 sequences, 9% to 15% of them singletons. This CDR3 is built from 15 residues. The germline V gene encodes CDR1 LNHDA and CDR2 SQIVND (reference sequence). V lost 5 bases, J lost 4 bases, and 5 bases stayed unmatched. The sample also formed part of further work on yellow fever vaccine responses in identical twins. In that study: Vaccine-induced T cell responses in twins were reportedly observed to appear partly convergent, partly personalized.

The J gene is TRBJ1-5, the V gene TRBV19, with 10 bases that match TRBD1. The clonotype comes from a woman aged 18-35 years in good health. Sample: PBMCs. The CDR3 is CASSFGTGVNQPQHF. The CDR3 nucleotides are TGTGCCAGTAGTTTCGGGACAGGGGTTAATCAGCCCCAGCATTTT.